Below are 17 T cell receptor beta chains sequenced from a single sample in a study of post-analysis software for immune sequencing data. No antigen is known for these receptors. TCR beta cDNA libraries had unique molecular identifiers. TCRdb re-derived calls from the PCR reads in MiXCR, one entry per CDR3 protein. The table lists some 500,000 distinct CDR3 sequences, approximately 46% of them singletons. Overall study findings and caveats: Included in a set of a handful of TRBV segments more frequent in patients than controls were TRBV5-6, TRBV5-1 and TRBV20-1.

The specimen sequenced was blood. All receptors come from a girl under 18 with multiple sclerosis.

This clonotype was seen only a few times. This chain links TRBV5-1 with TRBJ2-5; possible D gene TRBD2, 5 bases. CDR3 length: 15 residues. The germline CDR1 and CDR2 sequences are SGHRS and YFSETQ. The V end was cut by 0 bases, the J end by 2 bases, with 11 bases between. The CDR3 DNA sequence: TGCGCCAGCAGCTTGGTGGCGGGCCCTCAAGAGACCCAGTACTTC. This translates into CASSLVAGPQETQYF.

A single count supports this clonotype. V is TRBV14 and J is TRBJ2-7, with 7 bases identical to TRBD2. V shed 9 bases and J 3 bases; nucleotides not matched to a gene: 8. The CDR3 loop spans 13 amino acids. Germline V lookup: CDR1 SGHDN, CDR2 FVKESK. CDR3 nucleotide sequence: TGTGCCAGGGCGAGCGGGAATGGCTACGAGCAGTACTTC. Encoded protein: CARASGNGYEQYF.

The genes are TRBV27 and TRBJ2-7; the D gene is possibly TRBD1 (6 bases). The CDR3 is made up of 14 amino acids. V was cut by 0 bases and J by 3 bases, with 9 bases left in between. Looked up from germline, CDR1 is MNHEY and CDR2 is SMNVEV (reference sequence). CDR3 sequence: CASSLSSQGYEQYF. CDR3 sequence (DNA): TGTGCCAGCAGTTTATCCTCACAGGGCTACGAGCAGTACTTC.

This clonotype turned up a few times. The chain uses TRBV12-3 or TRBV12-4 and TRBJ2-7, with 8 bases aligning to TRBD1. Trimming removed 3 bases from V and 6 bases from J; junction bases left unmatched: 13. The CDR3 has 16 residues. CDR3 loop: CASSFETGQGLGEQYF. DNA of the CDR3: TGTGCCAGCAGTTTTGAGACAGGACAGGGCTTGGGCGAGCAGTACTTC.

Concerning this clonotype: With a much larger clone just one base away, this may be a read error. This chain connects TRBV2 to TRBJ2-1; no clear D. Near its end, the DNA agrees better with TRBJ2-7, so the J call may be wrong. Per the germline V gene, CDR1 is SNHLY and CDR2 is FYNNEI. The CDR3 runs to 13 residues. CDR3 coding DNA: TGTGCCAGCTCTTACAGCTCCTACAATGAGCAGTACTTC. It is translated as CASSYSSYNEQYF.

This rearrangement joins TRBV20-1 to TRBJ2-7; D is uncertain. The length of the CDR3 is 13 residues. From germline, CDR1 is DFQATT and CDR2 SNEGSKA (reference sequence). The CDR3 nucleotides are TGCGGTGACGCACCCCACCCTTCTTACGAGCAGTACTTC. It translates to CGDAPHPSYEQYF.

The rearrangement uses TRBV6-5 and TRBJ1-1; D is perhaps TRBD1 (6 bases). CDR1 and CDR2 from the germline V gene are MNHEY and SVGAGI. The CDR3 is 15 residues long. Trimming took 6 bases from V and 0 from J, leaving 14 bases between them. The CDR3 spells CASRLGGALNTEAFF. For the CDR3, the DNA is TGTGCCAGCAGGCTGGGGGGGGCCCTGAACACTGAAGCTTTCTTT.

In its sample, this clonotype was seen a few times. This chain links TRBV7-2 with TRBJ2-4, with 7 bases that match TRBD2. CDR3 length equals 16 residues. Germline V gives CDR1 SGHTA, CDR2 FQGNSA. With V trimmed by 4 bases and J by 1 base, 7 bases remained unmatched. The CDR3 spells CASSSASGGAKNIQYF. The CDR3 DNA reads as TGTGCCAGCAGCTCTGCTAGCGGAGGGGCCAAAAACATTCAGTACTTC. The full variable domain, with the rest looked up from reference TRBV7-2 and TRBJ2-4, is GAGVSQSPSNKVTEKGKDVELRCDPISGHTALYWYRQSLGQGLEFLIYFQGNSAPDKSGLPSDRFSAERTGGSVSTLTIQRTQQEDSAVYLCASSSASGGAKNIQYFGAGTRLSVL.

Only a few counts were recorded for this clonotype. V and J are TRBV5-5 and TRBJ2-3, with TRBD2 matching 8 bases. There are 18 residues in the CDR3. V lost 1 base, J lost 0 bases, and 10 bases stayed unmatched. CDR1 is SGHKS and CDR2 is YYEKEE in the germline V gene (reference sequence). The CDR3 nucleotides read TGTGCCAGCAGCTTGCTCCCCCCGGGAGGGGGGAGCACAGATACGCAGTATTTT. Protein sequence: CASSLLPPGGGSTDTQYF.

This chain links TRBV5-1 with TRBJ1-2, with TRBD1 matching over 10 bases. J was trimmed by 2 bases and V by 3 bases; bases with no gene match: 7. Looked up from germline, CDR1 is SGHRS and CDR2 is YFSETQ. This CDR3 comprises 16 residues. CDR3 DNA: TGCGCCAGCAGCTCGGGTAGGGGACAGGGGAACTATGGCTACACCTTC. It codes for CASSSGRGQGNYGYTF.

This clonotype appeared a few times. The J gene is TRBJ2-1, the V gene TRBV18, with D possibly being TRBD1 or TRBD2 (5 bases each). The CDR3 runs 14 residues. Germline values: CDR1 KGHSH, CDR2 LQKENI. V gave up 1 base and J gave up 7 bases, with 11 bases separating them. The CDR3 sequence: CASSPLRGGNEQFF. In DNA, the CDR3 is TGTGCCAGCTCACCACTCCGGGGCGGGAATGAGCAGTTCTTC.

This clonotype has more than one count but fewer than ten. CDR3 in amino acids: CASSLGTGAIVNEQFF. DNA for the CDR3: TGCGCCAGCAGCTTGGGGACAGGGGCAATTGTTAATGAGCAGTTCTTC. This chain connects TRBV5-1 to TRBJ2-1; 9 nucleotides agree with TRBD1. Per the germline V gene, CDR1 is SGHRS and CDR2 is YFSETQ. The CDR3 loop spans 16 amino acids. Trimming took 0 bases from V and 7 from J; bases not matched to a gene: 8.

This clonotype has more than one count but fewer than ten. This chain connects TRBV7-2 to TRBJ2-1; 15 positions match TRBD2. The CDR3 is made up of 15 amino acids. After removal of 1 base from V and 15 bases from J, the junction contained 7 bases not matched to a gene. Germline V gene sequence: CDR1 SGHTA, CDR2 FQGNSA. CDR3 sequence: CASSLDGTSGRTGFF. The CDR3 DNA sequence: TGTGCCAGCAGCTTAGACGGGACTAGCGGGAGGACGGGGTTCTTC.

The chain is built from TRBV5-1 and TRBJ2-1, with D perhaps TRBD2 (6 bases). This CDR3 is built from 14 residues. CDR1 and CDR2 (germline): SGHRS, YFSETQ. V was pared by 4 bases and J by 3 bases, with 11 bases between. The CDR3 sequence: CASSLSGNYNEQFF. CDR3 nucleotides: TGCGCCAGCAGCCTTAGCGGTAACTACAATGAGCAGTTCTTC.

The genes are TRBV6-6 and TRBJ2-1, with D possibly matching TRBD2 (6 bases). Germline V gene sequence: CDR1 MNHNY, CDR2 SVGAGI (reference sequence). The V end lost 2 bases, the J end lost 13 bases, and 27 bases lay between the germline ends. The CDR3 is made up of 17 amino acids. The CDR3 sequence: CASSYPRTNGVEETQFF. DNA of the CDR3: TGTGCCAGCAGTTACCCGAGGACTAACGGGGTAGAAGAGACCCAGTTCTTC.

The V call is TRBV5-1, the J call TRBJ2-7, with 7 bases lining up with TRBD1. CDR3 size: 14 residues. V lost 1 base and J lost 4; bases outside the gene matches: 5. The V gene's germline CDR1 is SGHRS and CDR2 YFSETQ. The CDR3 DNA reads TGCGCCAGCAGCTTGTTTCAGGGGGAGTACGAGCAGTACTTC. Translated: CASSLFQGEYEQYF.

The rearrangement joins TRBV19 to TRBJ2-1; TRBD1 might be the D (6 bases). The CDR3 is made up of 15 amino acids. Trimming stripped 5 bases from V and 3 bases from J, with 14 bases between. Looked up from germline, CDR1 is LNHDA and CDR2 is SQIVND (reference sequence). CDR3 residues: CASSSGQIHYNEQFF. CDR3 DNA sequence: TGTGCCAGTAGTTCCGGACAGATTCACTACAATGAGCAGTTCTTC.